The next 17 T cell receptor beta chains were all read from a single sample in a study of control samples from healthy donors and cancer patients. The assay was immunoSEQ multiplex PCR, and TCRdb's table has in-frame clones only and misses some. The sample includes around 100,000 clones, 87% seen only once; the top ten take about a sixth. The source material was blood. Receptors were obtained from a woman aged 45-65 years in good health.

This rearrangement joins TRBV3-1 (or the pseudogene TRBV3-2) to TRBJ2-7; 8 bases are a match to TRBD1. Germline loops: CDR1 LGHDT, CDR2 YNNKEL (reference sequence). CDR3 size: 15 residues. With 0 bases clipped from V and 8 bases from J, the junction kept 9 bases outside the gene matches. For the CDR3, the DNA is TGTGCCAGCAGCCAAGATGGGAGACAGGGGAGCAAGCAGTACTTC. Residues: CASSQDGRQGSKQYF.

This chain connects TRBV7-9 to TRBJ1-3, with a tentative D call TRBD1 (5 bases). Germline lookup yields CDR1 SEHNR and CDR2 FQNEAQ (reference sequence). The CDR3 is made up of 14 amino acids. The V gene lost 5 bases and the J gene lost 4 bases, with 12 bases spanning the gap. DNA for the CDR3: TGTGCCAGCAGCCTGCTTCGGGACGGAAACACCATATATTTT. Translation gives CASSLLRDGNTIYF.

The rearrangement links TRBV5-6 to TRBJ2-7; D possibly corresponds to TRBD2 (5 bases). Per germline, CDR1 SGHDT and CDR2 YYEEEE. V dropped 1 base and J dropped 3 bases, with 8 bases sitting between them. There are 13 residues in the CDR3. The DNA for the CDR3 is TGTGCCAGCAGCTTGCGGGGTTTCTACGAGCAGTACTTC. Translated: CASSLRGFYEQYF.

The CDR3 here is CASSFKTGRHTEAFF. Here the CDR3 DNA reads TGTGCCAGCAGCTTTAAGACAGGCCGGCACACTGAAGCTTTCTTT. This rearrangement joins TRBV5-4 to TRBJ1-1; maybe TRBD1 (6 bases). Trimming shortened V by 2 bases and J by 3 bases, and 14 bases separated the two germline ends. The CDR3 is 15 amino acids. From germline, CDR1 is SGHNT and CDR2 YYREEE (reference sequence).

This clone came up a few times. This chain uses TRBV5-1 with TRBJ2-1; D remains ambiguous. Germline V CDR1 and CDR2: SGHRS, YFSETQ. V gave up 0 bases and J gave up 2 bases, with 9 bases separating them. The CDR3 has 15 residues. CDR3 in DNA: TGCGCCAGCAGCTTGGACTACCCAGCCTACAATGAGCAGTTCTTC. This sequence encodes CASSLDYPAYNEQFF.

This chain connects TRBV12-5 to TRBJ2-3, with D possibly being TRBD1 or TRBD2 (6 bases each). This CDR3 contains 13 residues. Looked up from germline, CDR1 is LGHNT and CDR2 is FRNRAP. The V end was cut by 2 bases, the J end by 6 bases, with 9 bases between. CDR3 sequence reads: CASGLWGADTQYF. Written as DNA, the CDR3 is TGTGCTAGTGGTTTGTGGGGGGCCGATACGCAGTATTTT.

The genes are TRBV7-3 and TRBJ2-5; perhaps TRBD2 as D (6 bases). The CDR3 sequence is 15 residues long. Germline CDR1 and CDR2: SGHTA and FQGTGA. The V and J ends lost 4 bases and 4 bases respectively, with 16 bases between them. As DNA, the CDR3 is TGTGCCAGCAGCTCCGGAGGCGGGACGGGAGAGACCCAGTACTTC. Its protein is CASSSGGGTGETQYF.

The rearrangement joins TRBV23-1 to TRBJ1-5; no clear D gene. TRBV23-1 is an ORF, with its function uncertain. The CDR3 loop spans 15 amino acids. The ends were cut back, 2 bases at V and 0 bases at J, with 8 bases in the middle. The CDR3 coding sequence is TGCGCCAGCAGTCAAAAAGCCTATAGCAATCAGCCCCAGCATTTT. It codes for CASSQKAYSNQPQHF.

CDR3 sequence (DNA): TGCGCCAGCAGCCAGGGGATTAGGGGGATAGAAGAGACCCAGTACTTC. Translating gives CASSQGIRGIEETQYF. This chain links TRBV4-1 with TRBJ2-5; D is perhaps TRBD1 (6 bases). V shed 3 bases and J shed 3 bases, with 17 bases lying between them. Germline CDR1 MGHRA, CDR2 YSYEKL. This CDR3 is built from 16 residues.

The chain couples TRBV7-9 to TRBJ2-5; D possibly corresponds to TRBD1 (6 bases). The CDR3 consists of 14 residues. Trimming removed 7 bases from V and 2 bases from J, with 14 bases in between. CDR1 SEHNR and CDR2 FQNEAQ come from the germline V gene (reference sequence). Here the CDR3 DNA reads TGTGCCAGCACTCCACCGGGACAACAAGAGACCCAGTACTTC. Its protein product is CASTPPGQQETQYF.

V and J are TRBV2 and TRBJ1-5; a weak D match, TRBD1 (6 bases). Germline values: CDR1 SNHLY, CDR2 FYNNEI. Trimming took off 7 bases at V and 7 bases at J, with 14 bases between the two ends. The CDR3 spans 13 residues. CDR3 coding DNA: TGTGCCAGCAACGGTCAGGGGACCCAGCCCCAGCATTTT. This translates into CASNGQGTQPQHF.

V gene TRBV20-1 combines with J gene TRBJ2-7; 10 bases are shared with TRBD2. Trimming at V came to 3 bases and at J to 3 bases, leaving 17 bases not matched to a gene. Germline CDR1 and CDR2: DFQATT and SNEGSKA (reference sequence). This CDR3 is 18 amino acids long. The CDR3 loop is CSASGRKREGQTIYEQYV. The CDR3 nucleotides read TGCAGTGCTAGTGGGCGAAAGCGGGAGGGCCAGACGATCTACGAGCAGTACGTC.

The CDR3 DNA sequence: TGTGCCAGCAGCCTCTGGACTAGCGGGACCAAAGAGACCCAGTACTTC. Protein sequence: CASSLWTSGTKETQYF. The chain joins TRBV14 to TRBJ2-5, with 12 bases fitting TRBD2. Germline CDR1 and CDR2: SGHDN and FVKESK. Trimming removed 4 bases from V and 3 bases from J; junction bases left unmatched: 6. The CDR3 runs 16 residues.

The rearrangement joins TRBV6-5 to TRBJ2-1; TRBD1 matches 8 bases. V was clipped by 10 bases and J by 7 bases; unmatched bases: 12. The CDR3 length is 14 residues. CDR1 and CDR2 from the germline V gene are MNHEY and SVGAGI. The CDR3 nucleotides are TGTGCCACCGCCGACCCGGACAGGGATAATGAGCAGTTCTTC. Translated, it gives CATADPDRDNEQFF.

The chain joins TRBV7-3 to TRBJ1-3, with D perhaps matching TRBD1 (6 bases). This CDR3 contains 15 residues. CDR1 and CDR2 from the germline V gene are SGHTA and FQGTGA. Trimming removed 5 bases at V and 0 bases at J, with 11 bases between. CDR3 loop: CASSPDRNSGNTIYF. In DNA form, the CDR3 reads TGTGCCAGCAGCCCGGACAGAAACTCTGGAAACACCATATATTTT.

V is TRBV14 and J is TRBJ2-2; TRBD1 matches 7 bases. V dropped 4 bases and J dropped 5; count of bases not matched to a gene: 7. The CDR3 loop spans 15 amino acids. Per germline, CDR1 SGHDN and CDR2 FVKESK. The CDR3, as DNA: TGTGCCAGCAGCCTCGCAGGGGGTGTAACCGGGGAGCTGTTTTTT. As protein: CASSLAGGVTGELFF.

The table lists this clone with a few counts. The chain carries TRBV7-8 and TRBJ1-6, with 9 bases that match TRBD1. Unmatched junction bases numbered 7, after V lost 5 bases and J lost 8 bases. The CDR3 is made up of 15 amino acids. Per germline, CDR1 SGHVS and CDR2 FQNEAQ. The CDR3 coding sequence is TGTGCCAGCAGCAATGGACAGGGGAATTATTCACCCCTCCACTTT. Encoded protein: CASSNGQGNYSPLHF.